Sequencing of this T cell receptor beta chain was carried out in a study of T cells in Graves' hyperthyroidism and ophthalmopathy. At least ten counts were recorded for this clonotype. Its antigen is currently unknown. The CDR3 is 16 residues long. V dropped 0 bases and J dropped 3; count of bases not matched to a gene: 3. The V gene's germline CDR1 is MDHEN and CDR2 SYDVKM. Study-wide results and limits: Ophthalmopathy and stable hyperthyroidism were told apart by a 13 V-J model.

TCR beta CDR3 regions were amplified from RNA. The HTBI set primed first-round TCR CDR3 RT-PCR. MiXCR, run by TCRdb on the multiplex PCR reads, gives a single entry per CDR3 protein. The sample has approximately 710,000 distinct CDR3 sequences; roughly 17% are singletons. Sequencing was performed on blood. The V gene is TRBV28, the J gene TRBJ2-1, with 9 bases identical to TRBD2. The sequence came from a man aged 50-60 years with Graves' hyperthyroidism. The CDR3 here is CASSLWGTSSYNEQFF. As DNA, the CDR3 is TGTGCCAGCAGTTTATGGGGGACTAGCAGCTACAATGAGCAGTTCTTC.